These T cell receptor beta chains were read from a single sample in a study of CXCR3-negative and CXCR3-positive naive CD8 T cells. TCRdb re-called the 5' RACE reads; one entry per CDR3 protein, DNA not given. The table gives around 120,000 distinct CDR3 sequences; the top ten clones make up 0.5% to 0.75% of it. Sequencing was carried out using naive CXCR3+ CD8+ T cells from blood. The receptors here all came from a human donor in good health. Some clones in this sample may be carry-over from other donors' samples. Both conserved end residues are part of each CDR3.

cdr3_aa j_call v_call
CASSQDVLPLGLGETQYF TRBJ2-5 TRBV3-1
CASSEMLGGNGYTF TRBJ1-2 TRBV2
CASSLHLDEQFF TRBJ2-1 TRBV27
CSAVPGGVWSSGLAGVIDTQYF TRBJ2-3 TRBV20-1
CASSFRVSGNTIYF TRBJ1-3 TRBV28
CSVEVDRLGGYTF TRBJ1-2 TRBV29-1
CASSFPGSGEQYF TRBJ2-7 TRBV12-3/TRBV12-4
CASSSGRREEGNEQFF TRBJ2-1 TRBV7-2
CASSPDGGQGNQPQHF TRBJ1-5 TRBV10-1
CASSYGTGSYEQYF TRBJ2-7 TRBV5-1
CASSITLGQAINQPQHF TRBJ1-5 TRBV19
CASSESTSGFSSYNEQFF TRBJ2-1 TRBV10-2
CASSPGQGRNTYEQYF TRBJ2-7 TRBV4-3
CASSLELGQPYGYTF TRBJ1-2 TRBV13
CASSSGQKIFEQYF TRBJ2-7 TRBV12-3/TRBV12-4
CASSHGETGELFF TRBJ2-2 TRBV4-3
CSVLGQGKDYEQYF TRBJ2-7 TRBV29-1
CASKGTASYEQYF TRBJ2-7 TRBV5-1
CASSFGTRIHNEQFF TRBJ2-1 TRBV28
CASSFGNTEAFF TRBJ1-1 TRBV7-9
CASSPSGRINTGELFF TRBJ2-2 TRBV12-3/TRBV12-4
CASSYSDSATDTQYF TRBJ2-3 TRBV6-6
CASRASGTDYEQYF TRBJ2-7 TRBV7-3
CASSSGTSVIYNEQFF TRBJ2-1 TRBV6-5
CASSLQQGARGEQYF TRBJ2-7 TRBV11-2
CSARASGGYEQYF TRBJ2-7 TRBV20-1
CASSQVKRSRDEQFF TRBJ2-1 TRBV4-3
CADRGSPDTQYF TRBJ2-3 TRBV2
CASSQGAGEQFF TRBJ2-1 TRBV3-1
CASSQVSGGANEQFF TRBJ2-1 TRBV4-2
CASSPGTAFYNEQFF TRBJ2-1 TRBV5-6
CATSDSDSYGYTF TRBJ1-2 TRBV24-1
CASSFDPRDTQYF TRBJ2-3 TRBV5-1
CASSLFEQTETQYF TRBJ2-5 TRBV7-9
CSARDESESTDTQYF TRBJ2-3 TRBV20-1
CASSYPGVGEQFF TRBJ2-1 TRBV6-2/TRBV6-3
CASSPRTGSSYEQYF TRBJ2-7 TRBV4-3
CSVGEGLPGNTIYF TRBJ1-3 TRBV29-1
CASRNQEPLSYEQYF TRBJ2-7 TRBV28
CSAGTGLRELFF TRBJ1-4 TRBV29-1
CASSSLGGSSNQPQHF TRBJ1-5 TRBV4-1